This note documents a single T cell receptor (beta chain) sequence. Antigen: not known. The data were taken from a study of T-cell memory formation after mild COVID-19. Study background: TCR clusters mostly belonged to single donors.

CDR3 length: 11 amino acids. TCRdb processed the 5' RACE reads anew with MiXCR; each CDR3 protein has one entry. The profile shows 190,000 or so distinct CDR3 sequences, over 9.5% of them singletons. Study-wide results and limits: Pre-infection memory showed some responding clones, and this suggested that cross-reactive memory joined. Those CD4+ clones that contracted were mainly in CM and EM (CD8+ ones in EMRA).

The receptor was isolated from a man aged 18-30 years who had mild COVID-19 (a few samples of this study predate the infection). Cell type and time point are not known. This chain uses TRBV21-1 with TRBJ1-2; the D call of TRBD1 is as the table states it, not checked on the DNA. TRBV21-1 is noted as a pseudogene. Sequencing was done on a sample of PBMCs or a T cell subset sorted from them (not recorded which). This chain's CDR3 is CANPQGFGYTF. Here the CDR3 DNA reads TGTGCCAACCCACAGGGTTTTGGCTACACCTTC.